The TCR beta chain under discussion was sequenced for a study of molecular identifiers for immune sequencing clone quantification. Many counts were recorded for this clonotype. TCRdb ran MiXCR on the PCR reads and lists one entry per CDR3 protein. The sample includes some 650,000 distinct CDR3 sequences, just under 20% of them seen just once. Germline CDR1 and CDR2: SQVTM and ANQGSEA. The CDR3 is 14 amino acids. Trimming at V came to 7 bases and at J to 5 bases, leaving 8 bases not matched to a gene. The specimen sequenced was naive CD8+ T cells from blood, with Jurkat cell RNA spiked in. Sample subset: FACS-sorted CD8+CD4-CCR7+CD45RA+ naive T cells. This chain joins TRBV29-1 and TRBJ2-2; 9 bases agree with TRBD1. This TCR came from a human donor in good health. Some libraries in this study had Jurkat cell RNA spiked in. CDR3 bases: TGCAGCGCAGGGCGGACAGGGGATACCGGGGAGCTGTTTTTT. Protein: CSAGRTGDTGELFF.